The 28 T cell receptor beta chains given below trace back to one sample, sequenced in a study of regulatory T cells in long-lasting Graves disease. Specified time point: persistent/refractory GD, antithyroid drugs over 5 years with positive TRAb. TCR sequences were obtained from RNA taken from PBMCs. Both iRepertoire HTBI primers and Arm-PCR of CDR3 regions were used to build the TCR beta libraries. In TCRdb, the multiplex PCR reads were re-called with MiXCR into one record per CDR3 protein. Of approximately 400,000 distinct CDR3 sequences listed, around 20% are singletons. This sample comprised peripheral blood mononuclear cells (PBMCs), obtained when the disease was refractory, from a patient treated with antithyroid drugs. These receptors were taken from a female donor with Graves disease.

The V gene is TRBV28, the J gene TRBJ2-1; 7 bases are shared with TRBD1. The CDR3 totals 17 residues. The ends lost 4 bases at V and 0 bases at J; junction bases unmatched: 9. CDR1 and CDR2 (germline): MDHEN, SYDVKM. The CDR3 DNA follows: TGTGCCAGCAGTTACATGACAGGGTCGAGCTCCTACAATGAGCAGTTCTTC. Its translation: CASSYMTGSSSYNEQFF.

This clonotype was observed many times. V usage is TRBV28 and J usage is TRBJ1-5; possibly TRBD1 for D (5 bases). The CDR3 spans 12 residues. The V gene's germline CDR1 is MDHEN and CDR2 SYDVKM. V was cut by 6 bases and J by 7 bases, with 10 bases left in between. CDR3 nucleotide sequence: TGTGCCAGCAGGGAGGGGAGCCAGCCCCAGCATTTT. Amino acid sequence: CASREGSQPQHF.

This clonotype was picked up a small number of times. J is TRBJ1-1 and V is TRBV6-1, with D maybe TRBD1 (5 bases). The CDR3 is 14 residues long. Per germline, CDR1 MNHNS and CDR2 SASEGT. V gave up 4 bases and J gave up 2 bases, with 11 bases separating them. The DNA for the CDR3 is TGTGCCAGCAGTGGAGAGACAGCTAACACTGAAGCTTTCTTT. It is translated as CASSGETANTEAFF.

In regard to this clonotype: A much larger clone lies one base from this, so it may be a read error. The rearrangement joins TRBV10-2 to TRBJ2-5; D is unclear. Looked up from germline, CDR1 is WSHSY and CDR2 is SAAADI. The CDR3 runs to 14 residues. Written as DNA, the CDR3 is TGCGCCAGCAGTGAAGGAGTTCTCGGAGAGACCCGGTACTTC. Amino acids: CASSEGVLGETRYF.

This clonotype has a handful of counts. The chain has TRBV7-2 and TRBJ2-2, with 8 bases lining up with TRBD1. Germline V lookup: CDR1 SGHTA, CDR2 FQGNSA. The trim removed 5 bases at V and 7 bases at J, leaving 9 bases unmatched. This CDR3 is built from 15 residues. The CDR3 DNA reads TGTGCCAGCAGCCCCCAGGGGGCGAGGGTCGGGGAGCTGTTTTTT. It encodes CASSPQGARVGELFF.

In its sample, this clonotype was seen many times. The chain is built from TRBV20-1 and TRBJ1-2; D remains unclear. This CDR3 spans 13 amino acids. V was pared by 2 bases and J by 0 bases, with 7 bases between. Per germline, CDR1 DFQATT and CDR2 SNEGSKA (reference sequence). CDR3 nucleotides: TGCAGTGCTAGATCCGGGTCTAACTATGGCTACACCTTC. Translated: CSARSGSNYGYTF.

This chain connects TRBV6-2 or TRBV6-3 to TRBJ2-1, with 8 nucleotides matching TRBD2. Trimming cost V 4 bases and J 5 bases; bases outside gene matches: 4. The CDR3 is 14 residues long. Germline V gene sequence: CDR1 MNHEY, CDR2 SVGEGT. This CDR3 is CASSLWRGDNEQFF. The CDR3, as DNA: TGTGCCAGCAGTTTGTGGCGGGGGGACAATGAGCAGTTCTTC.

This clonotype was counted a single time. A read error may be the cause here, since a much bigger clone is one base away. V is TRBV12-3 or TRBV12-4 and J is TRBJ1-1; D uncertain. The CDR3 is 14 amino acids. CDR3 protein: CASSLAVAWTEASF. The CDR3 coding sequence is TGTGCCAGCAGTTTAGCAGTAGCTTGGACTGAAGCTTCCTTT.

This clonotype has a handful of counts. This chain uses TRBV20-1 with TRBJ1-1; perhaps TRBD1 as D (5 bases). Trimming pared 5 bases from V and 7 bases from J, leaving 8 bases between. The CDR3 runs 10 residues. CDR1 and CDR2 from the germline V gene are DFQATT and SNEGSKA (reference sequence). The CDR3 DNA reads as TGCAGTGCTTGGGGCCTTGAAGCTTTCTTT. Translating it yields CSAWGLEAFF.

The table lists this clonotype with many counts. The chain couples TRBV12-3 or TRBV12-4 to TRBJ1-1; D call uncertain. This CDR3 has 15 residues. V was shortened by 5 bases and J by 0 bases, with 13 bases between the two germline ends. In DNA, the CDR3 is TGTGCCAGCAGTCCTCCCACCGGAATGAACACTGAAGCTTTCTTT. Translation gives CASSPPTGMNTEAFF.

This clonotype has more than one count but fewer than ten. The chain links TRBV15 to TRBJ2-3; D unclear. The CDR3 is 13 residues long. Deletions cut 5 bases from V and 6 bases from J, with 12 bases between. Germline V gene lookup returns CDR1 LNHNV and CDR2 YYDKDF (reference sequence). In nucleotides, the CDR3 is TGTGCCACCAGCGGTTCTTCCGGCGATACGCAGTATTTT. Translation: CATSGSSGDTQYF.

This clonotype was counted only a few times. The chain employs TRBV9 and TRBJ2-2, with D possibly being TRBD2 (5 bases). Trimming cost V 4 bases and J 1 base, with 17 bases left between them. The CDR3 length is 17 residues. Germline V gene lookup returns CDR1 SGDLS and CDR2 YYNGEE. For the CDR3, the DNA is TGTGCCAGCAGCCCTCTTGGACTCCTCAGGAACACCGGGGAGCTGTTTTTT. The encoded protein is CASSPLGLLRNTGELFF.

This clonotype showed up many times. The chain links TRBV20-1 to TRBJ2-5, with TRBD2 identical over 10 bases. CDR1 is DFQATT, CDR2 SNEGSKA, per germline (reference sequence). V was clipped by 6 bases and J by 2 bases; unmatched bases: 15. The CDR3 is made up of 17 amino acids. The CDR3 loop reads CSAPTLRTSGTQETQYF. CDR3 DNA sequence: TGCAGTGCCCCGACTCTGCGGACTAGCGGAACACAAGAGACCCAGTACTTC.

This clonotype appeared a few times. This chain joins TRBV5-4 and TRBJ2-7, with D possibly matching TRBD2 (6 bases). CDR1 is SGHNT, CDR2 YYREEE, per germline (reference sequence). The CDR3 length is 13 residues. With 1 base removed from V and 6 bases from J, the gap between germline ends came to 11 bases. The CDR3 region is CASSLIGGAEQYF. Here the CDR3 DNA reads TGTGCCAGCAGCTTGATCGGGGGAGCCGAGCAGTACTTC. Full variable domain (missing parts from reference TRBV5-4 and TRBJ2-7): ETGVTQSPTHLIKTRGQQVTLRCSSQSGHNTVSWYQQALGQGPQFIFQYYREEENGRGNFPPRFSGLQFPNYSSELNVNALELDDSALYLCASSLIGGAEQYFGPGTRLTVT.

This clonotype was picked up many times. The rearrangement links TRBV30 to TRBJ1-1; D unresolved. The V gene's germline CDR1 is GTSNPN and CDR2 SVGIG (reference sequence). Trimming took 0 bases from V and 0 from J, leaving 8 bases between them. The CDR3 is 14 amino acids. CDR3 sequence reads: CAWSVGSLNTEAFF. The CDR3 nucleotides are TGTGCCTGGAGTGTAGGCAGTTTGAACACTGAAGCTTTCTTT.

This clonotype was counted once. V and J are TRBV7-2 and TRBJ2-5, with 7 bases fitting TRBD1. Germline loops: CDR1 SGHTA, CDR2 FQGNSA. This CDR3 contains 14 residues. V trimming: 2 bases; J trimming: 4 bases; junction bases outside the gene matches: 4. CDR3 in DNA: TGTGCCAGCAGCTTAATAGGGGGCGCAGAGACCCAGTACTTC. It is translated as CASSLIGGAETQYF.

This clonotype showed up many times. The chain is built from TRBV12-3 or TRBV12-4 and TRBJ2-7; the D gene could be TRBD1 or TRBD2 (6 bases each). V was cut by 6 bases and J by 6 bases, with 21 bases left in between. The CDR3 spans 15 residues. The CDR3 reads CASSWVSGALREQYF. The CDR3 DNA sequence: TGTGCCAGCAGCTGGGTCTCGGGGGCCTTACGCGAGCAGTACTTC.

This clonotype was observed a handful of times. The chain carries TRBV7-2 and TRBJ1-6; 8 positions agree with TRBD1. The CDR3 length is 17 residues. Trimming at V came to 1 base and at J to 9 bases, leaving 11 bases not matched to a gene. CDR1 and CDR2 from the germline V gene are SGHTA and FQGNSA. The CDR3 spells CASSLEAAGGFRSPLHF. CDR3 nucleotide sequence: TGTGCCAGCAGCTTAGAGGCCGCAGGGGGCTTTCGTTCACCCCTCCACTTT.

This clonotype was observed at least ten times. The chain joins TRBV6-2 or TRBV6-3 to TRBJ2-7; D call uncertain. The V and J ends lost 8 bases and 3 bases respectively, with 11 bases between them. From germline, CDR1 is MNHEY and CDR2 SVGEGT. This CDR3 comprises 12 residues. The DNA of the CDR3 is TGTGCCAGCGAGGATCCCAGCTACGAGCAGTACTTC. It translates to CASEDPSYEQYF.

The chain joins TRBV7-2 to TRBJ1-3, with 8 nucleotides matching TRBD1. The CDR3 loop spans 16 amino acids. With 0 bases clipped from V and 2 bases from J, the junction kept 3 bases outside the gene matches. Germline V gene data show CDR1 as SGHTA and CDR2 as FQGNSA. CDR3 sequence: CASSLASTGAGNTIYF. The DNA for the CDR3 is TGTGCCAGCAGCTTAGCGTCGACAGGGGCTGGAAACACCATATATTTT.

There are many counts of this clonotype. V and J are TRBV6-2 or TRBV6-3 and TRBJ2-7, with TRBD1 as a possible D gene (6 bases). Per germline, CDR1 MNHEY and CDR2 SVGEGT. The length of the CDR3 is 14 residues. The germline V and J ends were trimmed by 8 bases and 4 bases, with 18 bases remaining between them. The CDR3 loop is CASAPDRRNYEQYF. The CDR3, as DNA: TGTGCCAGCGCCCCAGACAGGAGGAATTACGAGCAGTACTTC.

This clonotype was recorded a few times. V usage is TRBV5-6 and J usage is TRBJ1-1; tentative D call: TRBD1 (6 bases). The CDR3 covers 15 residues. Trimming cost V 0 bases and J 3 bases, with 12 bases left between them. The germline V gene has CDR1 SGHDT and CDR2 YYEEEE. CDR3 residues: CASSLGGLLHTEAFF. The CDR3 coding sequence is TGTGCCAGCAGCTTGGGGGGGCTGTTACACACTGAAGCTTTCTTT. Supplemented by reference TRBV5-6 and TRBJ1-1, the full variable domain reads DAGVTQSPTHLIKTRGQQVTLRCSPKSGHDTVSWYQQALGQGPQFIFQYYEEEERQRGNFPDRFSGHQFPNYSSELNVNALLLGDSALYLCASSLGGLLHTEAFFGQGTRLTVV.

This clonotype was observed many times. The rearrangement uses TRBV19 and TRBJ1-4, with D possibly matching TRBD1 (5 bases). Germline lookup yields CDR1 LNHDA and CDR2 SQIVND (reference sequence). Trimming took off 9 bases at V and 0 bases at J, with 14 bases between the two ends. The CDR3 has 15 residues. As DNA, the CDR3 is TGTGCCAGCTCCTCTTTACAGGCAACTAATGAAAAACTGTTTTTT. This sequence encodes CASSSLQATNEKLFF.

This clonotype came up a few times. The J gene is TRBJ1-1, the V gene TRBV6-1, with D tentatively TRBD1 (5 bases). Germline CDR1 reads MNHNS; CDR2 reads SASEGT. The CDR3 runs to 13 residues. Trimming shortened V by 7 bases and J by 4 bases, and 13 bases separated the two germline ends. Here the CDR3 reads CASIPAGSTEAFF. DNA of the CDR3: TGTGCCAGCATTCCCGCAGGGAGCACTGAAGCTTTCTTT.

Many counts were recorded for this clonotype. The gene calls are TRBV11-2 and TRBJ1-1, with 9 bases aligning to TRBD1. The V segment lost 3 bases and the J segment 8 bases; nucleotides outside the gene matches: 7. The germline V gene encodes CDR1 SGHAT and CDR2 FQNNGV. There are 14 residues in the CDR3. The CDR3 region is CASSLGQGGAEAFF. The CDR3 DNA sequence: TGTGCCAGCAGCTTGGGACAGGGAGGGGCAGAAGCTTTCTTT.

This clonotype was recorded many times. The genes are TRBV19 and TRBJ2-7, with TRBD2 identical over 13 bases. The CDR3 length is 15 residues. The germline CDR1 and CDR2 sequences are LNHDA and SQIVND (reference sequence). Trimming removed 5 bases from V and 3 bases from J; junction bases left unmatched: 4. CDR3 nucleotide sequence: TGTGCCAGTAGTCTAGGACTAGCGGGAGTCTACGAGCAGTACTTC. Translating it yields CASSLGLAGVYEQYF.

This chain connects TRBV28 to TRBJ1-1; D not certain. Germline V gives CDR1 MDHEN, CDR2 SYDVKM. The V end lost 4 bases, the J end lost 3 bases, and 6 bases lay between the germline ends. The CDR3 totals 12 residues. The CDR3 DNA sequence: TGTGCCAGCAGTTGGTTGGACACTGAAGCTTTCTTT. Amino acid sequence: CASSWLDTEAFF.

The rearrangement uses TRBV19 and TRBJ1-5; no definite D call. CDR1 is LNHDA, CDR2 SQIVND, per germline (reference sequence). The CDR3 is made up of 16 amino acids. Trimming removed 6 bases from V and 1 base from J, with 16 bases in between. CDR3 sequence reads: CASSPWPQGSNQPQHF. The CDR3 DNA follows: TGTGCCAGTAGCCCCTGGCCCCAAGGGAGCAATCAGCCCCAGCATTTT. Full variable domain (rest looked up from reference TRBV19 and TRBJ1-5): DGGITQSPKYLFRKEGQNVTLSCEQNLNHDAMYWYRQDPGQGLRLIYYSQIVNDFQKGDIAEGYSVSREKKESFPLTVTSAQKNPTAFYLCASSPWPQGSNQPQHFGDGTRLSIL.